This TCR beta chain derives from a study of T cells in Graves' hyperthyroidism and ophthalmopathy. Findings of the study overall: Ophthalmopathy was predicted by the model a median of about 6.7 months ahead of onset.

For this clonotype: Antigen unknown.

Trimming took off 6 bases at V and 8 bases at J, with 16 bases between the two ends. Germline CDR1 and CDR2: SGHVS and FQNEAQ. This CDR3 spans 13 amino acids. Used for diagnoses were clinical symptoms, serum thyroxine and TRAb, thyroid ultrasound and orbital computed tomography. The authors obtained PBMCs from 7.5 to 10 ml of fresh peripheral blood. The CDR3 regions of TCR beta were amplified from RNA transcripts. The primer set for the first-round RT-PCR of the TCR CDR3 was HTBI. TCRdb re-called the multiplex PCR reads with MiXCR, one entry per CDR3 protein. The sample holds approximately 600,000 distinct CDR3 sequences, roughly 15% seen once.

Sequencing input: blood. The clonotype comes from a middle-aged woman with Graves' ophthalmopathy. The chain joins TRBV7-8 to TRBJ1-2; D call uncertain. CDR3 coding DNA: TGTGCCAGCAGTCGCGGAGGAGGGCCCGGCTACACCTTC. Translated, it gives CASSRGGGPGYTF.